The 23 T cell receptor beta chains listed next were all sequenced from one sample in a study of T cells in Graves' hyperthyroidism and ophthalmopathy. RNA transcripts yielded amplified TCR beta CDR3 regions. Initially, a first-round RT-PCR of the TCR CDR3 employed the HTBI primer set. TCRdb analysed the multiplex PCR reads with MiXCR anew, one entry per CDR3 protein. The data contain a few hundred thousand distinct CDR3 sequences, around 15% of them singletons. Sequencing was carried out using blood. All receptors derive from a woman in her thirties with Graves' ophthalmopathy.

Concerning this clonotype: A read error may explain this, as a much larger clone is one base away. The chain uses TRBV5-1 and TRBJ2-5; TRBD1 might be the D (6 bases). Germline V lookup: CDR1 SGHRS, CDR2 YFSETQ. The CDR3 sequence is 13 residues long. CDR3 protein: CANSLGHQETQYF. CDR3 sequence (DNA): TGCGCCAACAGCTTGGGACATCAAGAGACCCAGTACTTC.

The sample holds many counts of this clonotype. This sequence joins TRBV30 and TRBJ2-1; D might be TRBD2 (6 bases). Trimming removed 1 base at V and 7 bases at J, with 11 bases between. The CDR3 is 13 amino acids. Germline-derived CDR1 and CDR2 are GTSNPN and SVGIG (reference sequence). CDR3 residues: CAWSGDLGNEQFF. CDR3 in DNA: TGTGCCTGGAGTGGGGACTTAGGGAATGAGCAGTTCTTC. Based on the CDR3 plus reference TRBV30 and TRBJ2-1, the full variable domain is SQTIHQWPATLVQPVGSPLSLECTVEGTSNPNLYWYRQAAGRGLQLLFYSVGIGQISSEVPQNLSASRPQDRQFILSSKKLLLSDSGFYLCAWSGDLGNEQFFGPGTRLTVL.

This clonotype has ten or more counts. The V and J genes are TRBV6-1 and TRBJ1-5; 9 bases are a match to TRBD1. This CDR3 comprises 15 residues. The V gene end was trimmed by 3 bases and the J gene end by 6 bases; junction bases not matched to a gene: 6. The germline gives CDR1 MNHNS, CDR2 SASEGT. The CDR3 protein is CASSDKRDRVQPQHF. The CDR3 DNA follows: TGTGCCAGCAGTGACAAAAGGGACAGGGTTCAGCCCCAGCATTTT.

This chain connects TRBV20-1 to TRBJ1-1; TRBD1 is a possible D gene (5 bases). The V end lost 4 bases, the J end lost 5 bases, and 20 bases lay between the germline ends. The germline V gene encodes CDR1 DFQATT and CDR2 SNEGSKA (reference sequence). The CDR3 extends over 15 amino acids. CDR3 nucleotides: TGCAGTGCTAATTCCGGGCCTAGGGGAGGAACTGAAGCTTTCTTT. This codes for CSANSGPRGGTEAFF.

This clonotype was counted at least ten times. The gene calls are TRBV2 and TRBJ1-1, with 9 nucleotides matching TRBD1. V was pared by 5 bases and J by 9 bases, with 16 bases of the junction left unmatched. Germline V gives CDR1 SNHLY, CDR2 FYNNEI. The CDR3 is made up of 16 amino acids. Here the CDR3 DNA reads TGTGCCAGCAGTTGGACAGGGGAGGGCCCGCCGTTCCAAGCTTTCTTT. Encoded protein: CASSWTGEGPPFQAFF.

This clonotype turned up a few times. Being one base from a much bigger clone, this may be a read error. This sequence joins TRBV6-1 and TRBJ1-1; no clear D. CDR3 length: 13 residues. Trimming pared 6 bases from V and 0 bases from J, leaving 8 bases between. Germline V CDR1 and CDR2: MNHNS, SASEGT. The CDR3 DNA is TGTGCCAGCAGCCCGGTGGTGAACACTGAAGCTTTCTTT. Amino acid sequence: CASSPVVNTEAFF.

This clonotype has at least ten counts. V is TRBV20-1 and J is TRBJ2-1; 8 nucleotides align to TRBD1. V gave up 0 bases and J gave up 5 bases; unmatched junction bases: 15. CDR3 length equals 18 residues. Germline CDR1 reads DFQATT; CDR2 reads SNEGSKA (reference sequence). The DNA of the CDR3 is TGCAGTGCTAGAGATCCCCCTGGACAGGGCAGATTTGACAATGAGCAGTTCTTC. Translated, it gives CSARDPPGQGRFDNEQFF.

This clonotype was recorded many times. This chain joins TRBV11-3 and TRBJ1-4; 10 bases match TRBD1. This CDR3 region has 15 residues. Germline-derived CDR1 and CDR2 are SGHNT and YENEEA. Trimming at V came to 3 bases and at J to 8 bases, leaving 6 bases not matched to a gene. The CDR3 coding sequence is TGTGCCAGCAGCTTCGGGGACAGGGGAAACGAAAAACTGTTTTTT. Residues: CASSFGDRGNEKLFF.

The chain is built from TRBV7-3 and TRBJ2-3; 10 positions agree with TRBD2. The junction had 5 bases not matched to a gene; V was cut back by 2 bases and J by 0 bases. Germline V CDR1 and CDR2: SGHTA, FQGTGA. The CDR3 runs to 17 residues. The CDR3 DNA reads TGTGCCAGCAGCTTATCAGCGGGGGGGCGAAGCACAGATACGCAGTATTTT. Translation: CASSLSAGGRSTDTQYF. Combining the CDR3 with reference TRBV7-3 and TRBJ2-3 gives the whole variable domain GAGVSQTPSNKVTEKGKYVELRCDPISGHTALYWYRQSLGQGPEFLIYFQGTGAADDSGLPNDRFFAVRPEGSVSTLKIQRTERGDSAVYLCASSLSAGGRSTDTQYFGPGTRLTVL.

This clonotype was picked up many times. CDR3 sequence reads: CASSGDRGIVTQYF. DNA for the CDR3: TGTGCCAGCAGTGGGGACAGGGGGATCGTGACCCAGTACTTC. The genes are TRBV12-3 or TRBV12-4 and TRBJ2-5; 11 bases match TRBD1. The CDR3 spans 14 residues. J lost 7 bases, V lost 5 bases, and 6 bases had no gene match.

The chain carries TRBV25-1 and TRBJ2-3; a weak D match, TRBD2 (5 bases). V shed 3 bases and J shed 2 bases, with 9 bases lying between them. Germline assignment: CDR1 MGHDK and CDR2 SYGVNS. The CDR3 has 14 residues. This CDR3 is CASSERDYTDTQYF. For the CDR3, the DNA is TGTGCCAGCAGTGAGAGGGATTACACAGATACGCAGTATTTT.

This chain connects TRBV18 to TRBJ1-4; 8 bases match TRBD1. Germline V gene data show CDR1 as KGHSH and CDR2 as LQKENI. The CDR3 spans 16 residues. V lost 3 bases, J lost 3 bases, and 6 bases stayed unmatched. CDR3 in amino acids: CASSPTRGPANEKLFF. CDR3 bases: TGTGCCAGCTCACCTACCAGGGGGCCGGCTAATGAAAAACTGTTTTTT.

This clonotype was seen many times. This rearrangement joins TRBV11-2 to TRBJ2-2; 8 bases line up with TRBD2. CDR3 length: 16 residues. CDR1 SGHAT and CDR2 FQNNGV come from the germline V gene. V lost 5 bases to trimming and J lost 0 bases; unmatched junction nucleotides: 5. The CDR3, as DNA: TGTGCCAGCAGCATCGGGGGGGCCCCGAACACCGGGGAGCTGTTTTTT. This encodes CASSIGGAPNTGELFF.

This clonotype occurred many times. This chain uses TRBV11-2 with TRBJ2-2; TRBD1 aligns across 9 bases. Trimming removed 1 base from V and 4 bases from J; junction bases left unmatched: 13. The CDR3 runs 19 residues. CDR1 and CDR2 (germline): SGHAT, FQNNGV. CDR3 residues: CASSLGLGDRVSITGELFF. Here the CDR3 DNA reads TGTGCCAGCAGCTTAGGATTGGGGGACAGGGTCTCGATCACCGGGGAGCTGTTTTTT.

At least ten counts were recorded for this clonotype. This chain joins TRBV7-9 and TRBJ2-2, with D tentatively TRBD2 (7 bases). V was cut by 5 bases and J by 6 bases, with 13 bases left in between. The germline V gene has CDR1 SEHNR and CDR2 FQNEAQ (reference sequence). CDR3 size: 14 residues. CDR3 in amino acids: CASSAQGRAGELFF. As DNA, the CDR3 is TGTGCCAGCAGCGCGCAGGGGAGGGCCGGGGAGCTGTTTTTT.

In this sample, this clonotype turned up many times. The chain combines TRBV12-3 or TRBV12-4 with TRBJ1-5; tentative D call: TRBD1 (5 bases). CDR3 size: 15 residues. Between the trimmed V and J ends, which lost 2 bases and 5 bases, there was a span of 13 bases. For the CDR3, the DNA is TGTGCCAGCAGTTTATGGGGGATCGAAGATCAGCCCCAGCATTTT. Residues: CASSLWGIEDQPQHF.

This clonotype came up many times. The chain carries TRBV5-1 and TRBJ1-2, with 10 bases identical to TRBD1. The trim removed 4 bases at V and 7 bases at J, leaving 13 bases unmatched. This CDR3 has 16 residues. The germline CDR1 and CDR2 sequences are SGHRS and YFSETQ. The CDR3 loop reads CASSTRQGAEVFGYTF. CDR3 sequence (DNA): TGCGCCAGCAGCACAAGACAGGGGGCAGAGGTGTTTGGCTACACCTTC. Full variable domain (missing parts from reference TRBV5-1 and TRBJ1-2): KAGVTQTPRYLIKTRGQQVTLSCSPISGHRSVSWYQQTPGQGLQFLFEYFSETQRNKGNFPGRFSGRQFSNSRSEMNVSTLELGDSALYLCASSTRQGAEVFGYTFGSGTRLTVV.

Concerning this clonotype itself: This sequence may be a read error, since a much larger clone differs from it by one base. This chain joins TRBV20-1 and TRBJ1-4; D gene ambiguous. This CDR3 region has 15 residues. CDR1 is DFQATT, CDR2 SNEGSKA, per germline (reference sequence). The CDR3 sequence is CSARDPAHPNVKLFF. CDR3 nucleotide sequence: TGCAGTGCTAGAGATCCCGCCCATCCCAATGTAAAACTGTTTTTT.

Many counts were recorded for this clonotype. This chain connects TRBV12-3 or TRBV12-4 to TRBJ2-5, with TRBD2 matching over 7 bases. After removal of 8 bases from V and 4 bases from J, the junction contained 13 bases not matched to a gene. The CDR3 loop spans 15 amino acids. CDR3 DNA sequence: TGTGCCAGCCTAGCAGCCGGGGGGTTGAGAGAGACCCAGTACTTC. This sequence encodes CASLAAGGLRETQYF.

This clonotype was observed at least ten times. The CDR3 region has the DNA TGCAGCGTTGCCGGGACAGGGGGGTCCTACGAGCAGTACTTC. Translation: CSVAGTGGSYEQYF. This chain joins TRBV29-1 and TRBJ2-7; TRBD1 aligns across 11 bases. V lost 4 bases, J lost 1 base, and 3 bases stayed unmatched. The CDR3 covers 14 residues. The germline V gene has CDR1 SQVTM and CDR2 ANQGSEA.

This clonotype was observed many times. The CDR3 bases are TGTGCCAGCCGGCGGGCGGGGGAGCTGTTTTTT. It is translated as CASRRAGELFF. The rearrangement joins TRBV12-3 or TRBV12-4 to TRBJ2-2; D perhaps matches TRBD2 (5 bases). Trimming cost V 8 bases and J 8 bases, with 9 bases left between them. This CDR3 is 11 amino acids long.

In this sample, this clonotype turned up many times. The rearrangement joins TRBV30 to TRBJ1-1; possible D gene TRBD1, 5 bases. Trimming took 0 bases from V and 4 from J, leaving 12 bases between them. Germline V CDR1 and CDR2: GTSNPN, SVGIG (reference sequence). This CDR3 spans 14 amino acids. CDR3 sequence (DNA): TGTGCCTGGAGTGTATTTTTTGGGGCCACTGAAGCTTTCTTT. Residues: CAWSVFFGATEAFF.

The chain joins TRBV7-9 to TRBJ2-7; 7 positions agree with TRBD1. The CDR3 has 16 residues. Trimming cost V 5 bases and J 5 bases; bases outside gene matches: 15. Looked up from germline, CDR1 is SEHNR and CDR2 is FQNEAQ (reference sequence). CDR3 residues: CASSPYPDRVGDEQYF. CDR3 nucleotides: TGTGCCAGCAGCCCCTATCCCGACAGGGTAGGCGACGAGCAGTACTTC.